These T cell receptor beta chains were read from a single sample in a study of glioma-infiltrating T cells. TCRdb reprocessed the multiplex PCR reads with MiXCR, giving one entry per CDR3 protein. The sample contains tens of thousands of distinct CDR3 sequences, approximately 42% of which appear only once. Sequencing was carried out using glioma tissue, nonneoplastic brain tissue, or PBMCs (not recorded which). All receptors come from a human donor with low-grade glioma or glioblastoma, undergoing nonglioma brain surgery, or in good health (not recorded which). Both conserved end residues are part of each CDR3. D genes are given only for firm matches. Clone size is given for some rows only: seen once, a few or many times, or a class if the clone is expanded.

-,TRBV6-6,TRBJ2-3,many,CASSYSAASTDTQYF,TGTGCCAGCAGTTACTCGGCTGCTAGCACAGATACGCAGTATTTT
-,TRBV29-1,TRBJ2-5,many,CSAGAGAGRETQYF,TGCAGCGCCGGAGCGGGTGCGGGCCGAGAGACCCAGTACTTC
-,TRBV27,TRBJ1-5,-,CDRSLIGGANGQPQHF,TGTGACAGAAGTTTGATCGGGGGGGCTAATGGGCAGCCCCAGCATTTT
TRBD1,TRBV29-1,TRBJ2-7,many,CSVEDQDRGSEQYF,TGCAGCGTTGAAGATCAGGACAGGGGCAGCGAGCAGTACTTC
TRBD2,TRBV6-5,TRBJ2-3,-,CASSYYLAGGGANTQYF,TGTGCCAGCAGTTACTACCTCGCGGGAGGCGGGGCGAATACGCAGTATTTT
TRBD1,TRBV6-1,TRBJ1-2,-,CASSRSGQQNYGYTF,TGTGCCAGCAGCCGATCGGGACAGCAGAACTATGGCTACACCTTC
-,TRBV20-1,TRBJ2-6,-,CSARAHDGANVRTF,TGCAGTGCTAGAGCTCACGATGGGGCCAACGTCCGGACTTTT
-,TRBV25-1,TRBJ2-5,-,CASSAVGTKLETQYF,TGTGCCAGCAGTGCCGTCGGCACTAAATTGGAGACCCAGTACTTC
TRBD1,TRBV7-2,TRBJ2-5,many,CASSPTGTGAQETQYF,TGTGCCAGCAGCCCAACTGGGACAGGTGCGCAAGAGACCCAGTACTTC
-,TRBV30,TRBJ1-3,few,CAWSWSLSGNTIYF,TGTGCCTGGAGTTGGTCACTCTCTGGAAACACCATATATTTT
-,TRBV7-9,TRBJ1-1,-,CASSATTGHYAEACF,TGTGCCAGCAGCGCCACGACGGGACACTACGCCGAAGCTTGCTTT
-,TRBV7-9,TRBJ1-2,once,CASSLAGTTSGGYTF,TGTGCCAGCAGCTTGGCCGGGACCACGTCGGGTGGCTACACCTTC
TRBD2,TRBV12-3/TRBV12-4,TRBJ2-1,-,CASIPLAGGNEQFF,TGTGCCAGCATTCCGCTAGCGGGGGGGAATGAGCAGTTCTTC
TRBD1,TRBV20-1,TRBJ2-7,many,CSARDLRSQGISSYEQYF,TGCAGTGCTAGAGACCTCCGCTCACAGGGGATAAGCTCCTACGAGCAGTACTTC
-,TRBV27,TRBJ2-3,-,CASSFRVREVDTKYF,TGTGCCAGCAGTTTCCGGGTCAGGGAGGTCGATACGAAGTATTTT
-,TRBV3-1,TRBJ1-1,many,CASSRGRFWENTEAFF,TGTGCCAGCAGCCGTGGCAGGTTCTGGGAGAACACTGAAGCTTTCTTT
-,TRBV11-3,TRBJ2-5,-,CASSRKAAVQETQYF,TGTGCCAGCAGCCGGAAGGCGGCGGTCCAAGAGACCCAGTACTTC
TRBD1,TRBV7-6,TRBJ2-7,many,CASSLNRGSYEQYF,TGTGCCAGCAGCTTAAACAGGGGTTCCTACGAGCAGTACTTC
-,TRBV5-5,TRBJ1-2,-,CANSRGADYGYTF,TGTGCCAACAGCCGCGGAGCTGACTATGGCTACACCTTC
TRBD1,TRBV19,TRBJ2-4,many,CASSPQDRARAKNIQYF,TGTGCCAGTAGTCCCCAGGACAGGGCTAGGGCCAAAAACATTCAGTACTTC
TRBD2,TRBV6-1,TRBJ2-1,many,CASNKDEGLAGVPNNEQFF,TGTGCCAGCAATAAGGACGAGGGACTAGCAGGAGTCCCCAACAATGAGCAGTTCTTC
-,TRBV6-6,TRBJ2-2,-,CASRRTGIANTGELFF,TGTGCCAGCAGGAGGACTGGGATAGCGAACACCGGGGAGCTGTTTTTT
TRBD2,TRBV3-1,TRBJ2-1,many,CASSQLGGRVNEQFF,TGTGCCAGCAGCCAGCTCGGCGGGAGGGTCAATGAGCAGTTCTTC
TRBD1,TRBV6-1,TRBJ2-3,many,CASSQTGANTDTQYF,TGTGCCAGCAGTCAGACAGGGGCCAACACAGATACGCAGTATTTT
-,TRBV7-3,TRBJ2-1,many,CASSPLSSVAYNEQFF,TGTGCCAGCAGCCCACTCTCGAGTGTGGCTTACAATGAGCAGTTCTTC
TRBD2,TRBV18,TRBJ2-3,-,CASSLLAGDTDTQNF,TGTGCCAGCTCACTACTAGCGGGAGACACAGATACGCAGAATTTT
-,TRBV12-3/TRBV12-4,TRBJ2-3,many,CASSGSVDTQYF,TGTGCCAGCAGCGGGAGTGTGGATACGCAGTATTTT
-,TRBV7-6,TRBJ2-7,-,CASSLDGRYF,TGTGCCAGCAGCTTAGACGGGCGGTACTTC
-,TRBV29-1,TRBJ2-1,many,CSVSDYNEQFF,TGCAGCGTCTCGGACTACAATGAGCAGTTCTTC
-,TRBV7-9,TRBJ2-2,-,CASSLSTFYTGELFF,TGTGCCAGCAGCTTAAGCACCTTTTACACCGGGGAGCTGTTTTTT
-,TRBV4-1,TRBJ1-4,many,CASSQVARSEKLFF,TGCGCCAGCAGCCAAGTTGCGAGGTCCGAAAAACTGTTTTTT
TRBD2,TRBV5-5,TRBJ2-2,-,CASSSSSGEFTGELFF,TGTGCCAGCAGCTCGTCTAGCGGGGAATTCACCGGGGAGCTGTTTTTT
-,TRBV15,TRBJ1-2,-,CATSQAGSYGYTF,TGTGCCACAAGCCAGGCAGGCAGCTATGGCTACACCTTC
-,TRBV9,TRBJ1-1,many,CASSVATNTEAFF,TGTGCCAGCAGCGTAGCGACGAACACTGAAGCTTTCTTT
-,TRBV20-1,TRBJ1-5,-,CRARPSLQNQPQHF,TGCCGTGCTAGACCATCCTTACAAAATCAGCCCCAGCATTTT
-,TRBV20-1,TRBJ1-1,many,CSARGGGLMNTEAFF,TGCAGTGCTAGAGGGGGGGGACTCATGAACACTGAAGCTTTCTTT
-,TRBV7-2,TRBJ2-1,-,CASSQGAGNTYEQFF,TGCGCCAGCAGCCAAGGGGCAGGGAACACCTACGAGCAGTTCTTC
-,TRBV5-1,TRBJ2-1,-,CASNLQSGNEQFF,TGCGCCAGCAACTTGCAATCTGGGAATGAACAGTTCTTC
TRBD1,TRBV19,TRBJ2-1,many,CASNPGQPRNEQFF,TGTGCCAGTAATCCGGGACAGCCTCGCAATGAGCAGTTCTTC
-,TRBV10-3,TRBJ1-3,many,CAISSDRTNTIYF,TGTGCCATCAGTTCGGACAGAACAAACACCATATATTTT
TRBD1,TRBV4-1,TRBJ1-5,-,CASKQVGQGKQPQHF,TGCGCCAGCAAGCAAGTGGGACAGGGAAAACAGCCCCAGCATTTT
TRBD1,TRBV7-9,TRBJ2-2,-,CASSLEARGLFF,TGTGCCAGCAGCTTAGAGGCCAGGGGGCTGTTCTTT
TRBD1,TRBV4-2,TRBJ2-5,-,CASSQEDRGHYRKTQYF,TGTGCCAGCAGCCAAGAGGACAGGGGCCACTACAGAAAGACCCAGTACTTC
-,TRBV2,TRBJ2-6,many,CASAPLCGSSGANVLTF,TGTGCCAGCGCCCCTTTGTGCGGAAGCTCTGGGGCCAACGTCCTGACTTTC
-,TRBV4-1,TRBJ1-1,-,CASSQEGEEAFF,TGCGCCAGCAGCCAAGAGGGGGAGGAAGCTTTCTTT
TRBD2,TRBV20-1,TRBJ2-3,many,CSAPEREGRDTQYF,TGCAGTGCTCCGGAGCGGGAGGGGAGGGATACGCAGTATTTT
-,TRBV4-1,TRBJ2-1,-,CASSLENRTFYNEQFF,TGCGCCAGCAGCTTAGAGAATCGAACCTTCTACAATGAGCAGTTCTTC
-,TRBV6-4,TRBJ1-6,-,CASMVGLSPPLHF,TGTGCCAGCATGGTTGGGTTAAGTCCACCCCTCCACTTT
-,TRBV7-2,TRBJ2-3,many,CASSLGLGTRRDTQYF,TGTGCCAGCAGCTTAGGTTTGGGGACCAGAAGAGATACGCAGTATTTT
-,TRBV12-3/TRBV12-4,TRBJ1-6,many,CASTDRINSPLHF,TGTGCCAGCACCGACAGGATTAATTCACCCCTCCACTTT
-,TRBV7-9,TRBJ2-5,many,CASSSYRAPGEETQYF,TGTGCCAGCAGCTCGTACAGGGCCCCCGGGGAAGAGACCCAGTACTTC
TRBD1,TRBV2,TRBJ1-1,many,CASSGRQGLNTEAFF,TGTGCCAGCAGTGGAAGACAGGGCCTGAACACTGAAGCTTTCTTT
-,TRBV12-3/TRBV12-4,TRBJ2-7,-,CASSTGVVLPYEQYF,TGTGCCAGCAGCACCGGGGTAGTTCTTCCCTACGAGCAGTACTTC
-,TRBV20-1,TRBJ2-6,many,CSATQGSGANVLTF,TGCAGTGCTACGCAGGGATCTGGGGCCAACGTCCTGACTTTC
TRBD1,TRBV6-1,TRBJ2-7,many,CASSDSTGGTYEQYF,TGTGCCAGCAGTGATTCGACAGGGGGGACCTACGAGCAGTACTTC
-,TRBV18,TRBJ2-3,many,CASSGSSERDTQYF,TGTGCCAGCTCCGGTAGCAGCGAACGAGATACGCAGTATTTT
TRBD1,TRBV6-6,TRBJ2-7,many,CASSYSWSGDRGEQYF,TGTGCCAGCAGTTACTCGTGGTCCGGGGACAGAGGCGAGCAGTACTTC
-,TRBV3-1,TRBJ2-5,many,CASSQGALTGAQETQYF,TGTGCCAGCAGCCAAGGAGCCCTCACGGGGGCCCAAGAGACCCAGTACTTC
-,TRBV10-3,TRBJ2-4,-,CAIATGIGVSDIQYF,TGTGCCATTGCAACAGGGATTGGGGTTTCGGACATTCAGTACTTC
-,TRBV14,TRBJ1-1,-,CASRLAGLYTEAFF,TGTGCCAGCAGACTAGCGGGCCTATACACTGAAGCTTTCTTT